This TCR beta chain was captured by sequencing in a study of shared clonotypes between healthy human individuals. The CDR3 has 12 amino acids. Germline V gene data show CDR1 as SGHTA and CDR2 as FQGTGA. V was trimmed by 2 bases and J by 6 bases, leaving 4 bases between them. Of note for this clone: Its cognate antigen is unknown.

Broader study findings: Across a few donors, naive CD4 shared 5% to 5.5%, naive CD8 approximately 3.5%, memory CD4 more than 2%, memory CD8 around 0.42%.

Both subsets, CD45RA+ naive and CD45RA-negative memory, were split from the CD4+ cells. Clones were sequenced by immunoSEQ multiplex PCR, and TCRdb holds only the in-frame ones, with some missing. The profile shows 330,000 or so clones, around 72% of them singletons. The clonotype was recovered from a man aged 30 to 39 in good health. This rearrangement joins TRBV7-3 to TRBJ2-2; D gene unclear. The sample consisted of memory CD4+ T cells sorted from blood. Subset specified: CD45RA-negative fraction. This chain's CDR3 is CASSLGPGELFF. The CDR3 coding sequence is TGTGCCAGCAGCTTAGGGCCCGGGGAGCTGTTTTTT.